This T cell receptor beta chain is from a study of blood T cell repertoires in COVID-19. Background on the study: The samples span acute and convalescent COVID-19 from the United States, Italy and Spain.

This CDR3 has 12 residues. CDR1 is MNHEY, CDR2 SMNVEV, per germline (reference sequence). The ends were cut back, 6 bases at V and 3 bases at J, with 9 bases in the middle. Sequencing used immunoSEQ multiplex PCR; TCRdb keeps in-frame clones, though not all of them. Of roughly 140,000 clones in the sample, about 87% are singletons; the top ten hold roughly 12%. The chain links TRBV27 to TRBJ2-7; D uncertain. The sequenced sample was PBMCs or T cells enriched from blood (not recorded which). This TCR was sampled from a man between 60 and 75 years old who had recovered from COVID-19. The CDR3 DNA reads TGTGCCAGCAGCCGCTCGGGCTACGAGCAGTACTTC. This gives the protein CASSRSGYEQYF.